Included here is one T cell receptor beta chain sequence, with context. What this receptor recognizes is not known. The input lacks base qualities; no much larger clone sits a single base away. The meaning of the sample's time point label: newly diagnosed GD, antithyroid drugs for less than 3 months. RNA was extracted from PBMCs in TRIzol for both TCR sequencing and RNA sequencing. Graves' disease was diagnosed according to American Thyroid Association guidelines. Recruitment of patients was carried out at an endocrinology department in Xi'an, China. Each patient gave approximately 9.7 milliliters of peripheral blood, collected in an EDTA anticoagulant tube. Ficoll Paque Plus density gradient separation was used to isolate PBMCs, and no further T cell sorting was performed. An Agilent 2100 Bioanalyzer and agarose gel were used to check RNA quality, and a NanoDrop 2000 was used to measure RNA concentration.

V is reduced by 2 bases and J by 2 bases, leaving a spacing of 10 bases between them. CDR1 is given as MNHGY and CDR2 as SVAAGI, both from the germline V gene. The CDR3 covers 14 residues, taking in both the cysteine and the phenylalanine. Of the read, only the CDR3 DNA is kept; its 42 bases are in frame from base 1. The data were taken from a study of regulatory T cells in long-lasting Graves disease (TCRdb year 2021). For the wider study: Antithyroid drugs had been taken for less than 3 months by newly diagnosed Graves' disease patients. The study was registered as a clinical trial and conducted in China. Persistent Graves' disease patients were compared with newly diagnosed Graves' disease patients by peripheral blood TCR sequencing and RNA sequencing. A total of around 35 samples were covered by TCR sequencing, comprising approximately 13 persistent and roughly 20 newly diagnosed Graves' disease patients.

The library was generated by multiplex PCR. Sequencing relied on an Illumina HiSeq 4000. To build TCR beta libraries, CDR3 regions were amplified by Arm-PCR using iRepertoire HTBI primers. Before sequencing, the PCR products went through gel purification. Per the original workflow: Gene usage analysis of CDR3 amino acid clonotypes used the 62 TRBV and about 15 TRBJ segments found across samples. COPE and FqMerger were used to merge the filtered high-quality paired reads into contigs. BLAST was used to align contigs to the IMGT TRBV, TRBD and TRBJ reference genes, and CDR3 was defined following IMGT. Highly expanded clones were defined as clonotypes with a frequency above 0.1%. Repertoire diversity was measured by Shannon entropy, and V-J evenness by the Gini coefficient. A clonotype found in more than one individual was treated as public. TCRdb took the public reads, trimmed them with fastp at Q25, ran MiXCR for clone calling and kept in-frame beta chains. Rows matching on CDR3 protein sequence are summarized as one entry with the most common DNA and genes. V and J calls and clone size were set by TCRdb, not the authors. The sample has fewer than 500,000 distinct CDR3 sequences on record, around 16% of them singletons. The top ten constitute approximately 12% of the sample.

On the study overall, not on this receptor specifically: Patients with persistent disease shared more public clonotypes (approximately 2,500) than newly diagnosed patients did (more than 900). The authors acknowledged the small sample size as a limitation that may reduce accuracy. TRBV28, TRBJ1-2 and TRBJ2-5 were preferentially used in persistent disease, while TRBV20-1 and TRBJ2-1 were favored in newly diagnosed disease. Sequencing and analysis were limited to the TCR beta chain. Peripheral blood alone was examined, since thyroid tissue, which constituted the primary lesion, could not be accessed. Persistent Graves' disease patients showed lower TCR Shannon entropy and fewer highly expanded clones than newly diagnosed patients, suggesting clonal expansion.

In addition, the sample was reused for a study of T cells in Graves' hyperthyroidism and ophthalmopathy. As that second paper reports: Graves' hyperthyroidism was defined as stable when no progression to ophthalmopathy occurred over 18 months of follow-up. The hyperthyroidism patients were between 18 and 65 years old and newly diagnosed, with a disease duration of less than 2 months. The study excluded patients with uncontrolled infections, other autoimmune diseases, pregnancy or lactation. Diagnoses relied on clinical symptoms, serum thyroxine and TRAb, thyroid ultrasound and orbital computed tomography. For the first round of RT-PCR on the TCR CDR3, the HTBI primer set was used together with the Qiagen OneStep RT-PCR kit. Most expanded thyroid clonotypes (frequency above 0.001) were also found in blood, which suggests that blood repertoires may mirror thyroid immune responses. Ophthalmopathy was separated from stable hyperthyroidism by a 13 V-J signature model, with around 90% sensitivity and roughly 84% specificity obtained in cross-validation and 80%/75% obtained in testing. In validation, the model predicted progression to ophthalmopathy a median of about 5.9 months before onset, with over 60% sensitivity and just under 75% specificity. A discovery cohort of about 100 patients, roughly 40 with Graves' ophthalmopathy and about 58 with stable Graves' hyperthyroidism, was used to find distinguishing TCR V-J signatures. Whether ophthalmopathy could be predicted prospectively was tested in an independent validation cohort made up of 18 to 20 hyperthyroidism patients plus 17 patients who later progressed to ophthalmopathy. The roughly 90 discovery patients were divided at random into training and test sets in a 7:3 ratio. The study also compared thyroid tissue and blood T-cell repertoires from several Graves' hyperthyroidism patients. After sampling, hyperthyroidism patients received methimazole starting at 30 mg daily, and ophthalmopathy patients received high-dose intravenous methylprednisolone. The libraries were constructed in a second round of multiplex PCR and then size-selected and purified. Paired-end sequencing of the libraries was performed with 100 bp reads on an Illumina HiSeq2000. SOAPnuke was used to process the raw data, removing reads that contained adapters or uncalled bases, had a mean Phred below 15, or lacked an exact match to the constant primer or identifier. High-quality paired reads were merged with COPE v1.2.5, and unique nucleotide sequences were defined as clonotypes. Clonotypes were aligned to IMGT TRBV, TRBD and TRBJ reference segments using MiTCR v1.1. The analysis included only V-J combinations with a frequency above 0.0001, which together covered roughly 99% of the repertoires. The TCS score was defined as the ratio of F50 (clonal expansion) to E x V (chaos), calculated using BLOSUM62-based TCRdist between CDR3 peptides within each V-J. Welch's t-statistics and random forest reduced roughly 530 V-J features to 13, which were used in a naive Bayes classifier (R e1071). Sample size was not statistically predetermined, and investigators were not blinded to group allocation. TCR Vbeta CDR3 sequencing of 140 or so peripheral blood samples (about 45 ophthalmopathy, about 74 hyperthyroidism and roughly 17 progressor patients) is reported in the paper.

Sequenced material: peripheral blood mononuclear cells (PBMCs), taken at new diagnosis, from a patient treated with antithyroid drugs. The sequence was collected from a man aged 35-49 years with Graves disease. Donor details come from another sample of the same person, matched by shared clones. The V and J segments used are TRBV6-9 and TRBJ2-7; the D gene is perhaps TRBD2, from 5 matching bases. The DNA sequence is TGTGCCAGCAGTTATCGGCCGGGGACCTACGAGCAGTACTTC. Translated, it gives CASSYRPGTYEQYF.